The entry below gives a single TCR beta chain sequence along with its context. Its antigen is as yet unknown. Different DNA sequences within this sample yield the same CDR3. The sample originates from a study of cytomegalovirus exposure and HLA in healthy donors. Study observations and caveats: In vitro confirmation showed a few CMV-associated chains to be CMV antigen specific. A later analysis found most CMV-associated TCR beta chains apparently HLA-restricted.

CDR3 length equals 13 residues. Germline V gene data show CDR1 as SGHDN and CDR2 as FVKESK. Trimming cost V 2 bases and J 0 bases, with 4 bases left between them. The PCR was carried out with 60 Vbeta primers and 13 Jbeta primers. The assay was immunoSEQ multiplex PCR, and TCRdb's table has in-frame clones only and misses some. In the table there are 90,000 or so clones, 80% of which are singletons. Sequenced: PBMCs. The sequence was obtained from a woman aged 50 to 65 in good health and CMV-seropositive. The V gene is TRBV14, the J gene TRBJ2-5, with D hard to call. The DNA of the CDR3 is TGTGCCAGCAGCCAACAATACCAAGAGACCCAGTACTTC. Its protein product is CASSQQYQETQYF.